Below, 6 T cell receptor beta chains from the same sample are listed, as sequenced in a study of CD8+CD57+ T cells in acquired aplastic anemia. CDR3 and TCR beta VDJ profiling relied on a genomic DNA template. TCRdb itself ran the reads through MiXCR, one entry per CDR3 protein. Seen here are 250,000 to 300,000 distinct CDR3 sequences, 45% to 65% observed once, and the top ten hold roughly 1.2%. Previously, flow cytometry had revealed CD8+CD57+ cell expansion in the patients chosen for sequencing. Sequenced input: sorted CD4+, CD8+, or CD8+CD57+ T cells (not recorded which) from PBMCs. These receptors all stem from a human donor with aplastic anemia.

This clonotype was counted ten times or more. The genes are TRBV7-3 and TRBJ2-5; tentatively, D is TRBD2 (6 bases). This CDR3 is 12 amino acids long. The germline CDR1 and CDR2 sequences are SGHTA and FQGTGA. Between the trimmed V and J ends, which lost 5 bases and 7 bases, there was a span of 11 bases. DNA for the CDR3: TGTGCCAGCAGCGCGGGGTCGGGGACCCAGTACTTC. Amino acids: CASSAGSGTQYF. Full variable domain (rest looked up from reference TRBV7-3 and TRBJ2-5): GAGVSQTPSNKVTEKGKYVELRCDPISGHTALYWYRQSLGQGPEFLIYFQGTGAADDSGLPNDRFFAVRPEGSVSTLKIQRTERGDSAVYLCASSAGSGTQYFGPGTRLLVL.

This clonotype was picked up many times. The J gene is TRBJ2-4, the V gene TRBV6-6; D gene ambiguous. Germline V gene sequence: CDR1 MNHNY, CDR2 SVGAGI (reference sequence). The CDR3 is 15 residues long. V lost 2 bases and J 2 bases, leaving 10 bases between the germline ends. The CDR3 coding sequence is TGTGCCAGCAGTTACGGGGTGATAACCAAAAACATTCAGTACTTC. Amino acid sequence: CASSYGVITKNIQYF.

As to this clonotype: One end of the junction does not line up with germline, which may come from a read error. The chain recombines TRBV11-2 with TRBJ2-7; no clear D gene. The CDR3 consists of 15 residues. Germline V gene lookup returns CDR1 SGHAT and CDR2 FQNNGV. The CDR3 region has the DNA TGTGTCAGCAGCCTTGCCCACAGCAGGCGGCACGAGCAGTACTTC. It specifies CVSSLAHSRRHEQYF.

This clonotype has only a few counts. V gene TRBV7-2 combines with J gene TRBJ2-1; maybe TRBD2 (6 bases). Germline CDR1 is SGHTA and CDR2 is FQGNSA. Trimming pared 2 bases from V and 9 bases from J, leaving 20 bases between. The CDR3 extends over 16 amino acids. The CDR3 loop reads CASSLSGGTSIGEQFF. CDR3 DNA: TGTGCCAGCAGCTTATCGGGCGGGACGTCCATTGGTGAGCAGTTCTTC. The full variable domain, its missing parts supplied by reference TRBV7-2 and TRBJ2-1, is GAGVSQSPSNKVTEKGKDVELRCDPISGHTALYWYRQSLGQGLEFLIYFQGNSAPDKSGLPSDRFSAERTGGSVSTLTIQRTQQEDSAVYLCASSLSGGTSIGEQFFGPGTRLTVL.

This clonotype appeared many times. The V and J genes are TRBV6-5 and TRBJ1-5; no clear D. In germline, CDR1 is MNHEY, CDR2 SVGAGI. The CDR3 is 16 amino acids. Trimming left V 0 bases short and J 4 bases short, with 13 bases between. The CDR3 DNA follows: TGTGCCAGCAGTTACTCGACCCCTCGCAGAAATCAGCCCCAGCATTTT. This encodes CASSYSTPRRNQPQHF.

With respect to this clonotype: The conserved phenylalanine or tryptophan normally closing the CDR3 is absent here, so this likely arose from a read error. The DNA is omitted, as the CDR3 cannot be located on it reliably, and the CDR3 follows TCRdb's listing. This chain uses TRBV7-7 with TRBJ2-7; no check of the table's D call, TRBD2, against the DNA was made. Inclusive of both ends, the CDR3 amounts to 10 amino acids. In germline, CDR1 is SSHAT, CDR2 FNYEAQ (reference sequence). CDR3: CASSLGRLAG.